Sequencing of this T cell receptor (beta chain) was carried out in a study of blood T cell repertoires in COVID-19. About the study: Samples representing acute and convalescent COVID-19 were sourced from the United States, Italy and Spain.

The length of the CDR3 is 14 residues. With 5 bases clipped from V and 7 bases from J, the junction kept 5 bases outside the gene matches. The germline CDR1 and CDR2 sequences are MNHEY and SVGAGI. Assay: immunoSEQ multiplex PCR; the TCRdb copy retains only in-frame clones and omits some. The sample shows approximately 70,000 clones, approximately 88% of them seen only once. The chain recombines TRBV6-5 with TRBJ2-1, with 10 bases lining up with TRBD2. The origin of this receptor is a woman aged 55-75 years with acute or convalescent COVID-19. Material: peripheral blood. CDR3 in DNA: TGTGCCAGCAGTAGCGGGGGGGCAAAAAATGAGCAGTTCTTC. Protein: CASSSGGAKNEQFF.